This TCR beta chain is from a study of blood T cell repertoires in COVID-19 (dated by TCRdb to 2020 to 2022). For the study in its entirety: Samples from collaborators originated in the United States, Italy and Spain and spanned both the acute and convalescent phases of COVID-19. Subjects who had been exposed to COVID-19, were actively infected with it, or had recovered from it provided the deeply sampled blood TCRbeta repertoires that made up the dataset. A freely available public database, intended as a resource for researchers studying the immune response to SARS-CoV-2, is where the repertoires were released. The material from the prospective study consisted of cDNA or gDNA derived from T cells, B-cell-depleted T cells, or PBMCs. Where HLA class I and class II types were available, the types were taken from metadata supplied by the sample provider, not from assay-based typing. Samples were obtained from the ongoing ImmuneRACE study (first 160 participants) and from over 1,000 subjects provided by 6 global collaborators. The sample metadata nearly always contained a de-identified subject ID, COVID-19 status, age in years and sex.

In the prospective study, participants were roughly 18 to 100 years old, resided in approximately 25 geographic areas of the United States, and were enrolled through a virtual design. Cohort assignment in the prospective study relied on participant-reported clinical history from a screening survey and a study questionnaire. Exposed participants had been in contact, within 2 weeks of entering the study, with a person who had a PCR-confirmed or clinician-diagnosed case of COVID-19. In the prospective study, whole blood, serum and a nasopharyngeal or oropharyngeal swab were collected from each participant by mobile phlebotomists. Prospective study participants could optionally give additional blood draws and questionnaires over a roughly two-month period. Blood samples from the prospective study were shipped frozen or at room temperature prior to DNA extraction. Results the study describes overall, beyond this receptor: How much clinical and demographic metadata was included differed by source and by participant, and the metadata was provided uncurated.

On this clone itself: No cognate antigen has been identified for it. No much larger clone exists at a distance of one base, and base qualities are not known.

TCRbeta CDR3 regions were amplified from genomic DNA by means of the immunoSEQ Assay, a bias-controlled multiplex PCR. As for how the authors treated the data: Nucleated cell counts per sample were estimated from amplification of reference gene primers within the assay. To quantify the absolute abundance of each unique TCRbeta CDR3 rearrangement, sequence reads were collapsed and filtered. For each sample, productive Simpson clonality was calculated by taking the square root of Simpson's diversity index across productive rearrangements. The clones in this table, taken by TCRdb from immuneACCESS, are in-frame only. Not every clone is retained; where verified, under half of the shortfall comes from an unresolved V gene, and the cause of the rest is unknown. D and trimming come from the DNA, and the V and J calls and clone size come from that table. This sample has roughly 200,000 clones in its table, and less than 90% of those were observed once. The top ten constitute roughly 4% of the sample.

Taken from the germline V gene, the CDR1 and CDR2 loops are SGHRS and YFSETQ. CDR3 length: 14 amino acids, cysteine to phenylalanine. Of all the DNA, just the CDR3 is kept, 42 bases in frame from base 1. Germline trimming: 2 bases from V, 7 bases from J; junction bases outside gene matches: 8. Here the chain combines TRBV5-1 and TRBJ2-7; the central 8 bases match TRBD2. Sequencing input: PBMCs or T cells enriched from blood (not recorded which). The sequence was obtained from a woman younger than 45 who had been exposed to COVID-19. The CDR3 has the sequence CASSLSAGEPEQYF. The DNA sequence follows: TGCGCCAGCAGCTTATCAGCGGGGGAACCGGAGCAGTACTTC.